The entry below describes one TCR beta chain. TCRdb analysed the multiplex PCR reads with MiXCR anew, one entry per CDR3 protein. The sample holds under 85,000 distinct CDR3 sequences, around 20% seen once. These data are taken from a study of breast tumors, draining lymph nodes, adjacent tissues. Germline CDR1 SNHLY, CDR2 FYNNEI. CDR3 length equals 15 residues. With 3 bases removed from V and 1 base from J, the gap between germline ends came to 13 bases. Samples came from axillary lymph nodes draining the breast cancer. V usage is TRBV2 and J usage is TRBJ2-7; D possibly corresponds to TRBD1 (6 bases). Sequenced: axillary lymph node tissue. The receptor was derived from a female donor with breast cancer. Some clones in this sample may be carry-over from other donors' samples. The CDR3 DNA is TGTGCCAGCAGTGAGCGGAGCAGGGGATCCTACGAGCAGTACTTC. Translating it yields CASSERSRGSYEQYF.